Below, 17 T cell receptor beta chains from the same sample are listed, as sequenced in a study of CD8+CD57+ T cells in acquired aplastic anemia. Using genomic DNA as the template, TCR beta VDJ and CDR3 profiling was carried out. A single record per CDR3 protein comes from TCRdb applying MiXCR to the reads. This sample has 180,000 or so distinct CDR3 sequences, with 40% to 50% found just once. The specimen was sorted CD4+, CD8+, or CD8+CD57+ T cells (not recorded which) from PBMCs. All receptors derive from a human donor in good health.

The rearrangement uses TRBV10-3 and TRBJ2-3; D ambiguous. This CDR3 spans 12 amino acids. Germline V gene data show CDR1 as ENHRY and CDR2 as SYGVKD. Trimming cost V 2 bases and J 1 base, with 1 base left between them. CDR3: CAISERTDTQYF. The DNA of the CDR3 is TGTGCCATCAGTGAGCGCACAGATACGCAGTATTTT.

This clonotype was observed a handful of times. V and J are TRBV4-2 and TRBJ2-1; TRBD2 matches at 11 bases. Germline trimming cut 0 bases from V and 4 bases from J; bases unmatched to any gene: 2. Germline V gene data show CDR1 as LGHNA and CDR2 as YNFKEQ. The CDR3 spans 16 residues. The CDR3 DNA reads TGTGCCAGCAGCCAAGATGGGACTAGCGGTTACAATGAGCAGTTCTTC. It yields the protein CASSQDGTSGYNEQFF.

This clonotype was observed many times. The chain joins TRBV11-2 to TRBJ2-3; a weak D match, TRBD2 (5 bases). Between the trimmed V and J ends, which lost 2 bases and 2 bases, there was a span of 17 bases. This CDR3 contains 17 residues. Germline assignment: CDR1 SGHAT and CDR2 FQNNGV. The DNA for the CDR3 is TGTGCCAGCAGCTTAATGGGAGCGGTCACCCCCACAGATACGCAGTATTTT. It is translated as CASSLMGAVTPTDTQYF.

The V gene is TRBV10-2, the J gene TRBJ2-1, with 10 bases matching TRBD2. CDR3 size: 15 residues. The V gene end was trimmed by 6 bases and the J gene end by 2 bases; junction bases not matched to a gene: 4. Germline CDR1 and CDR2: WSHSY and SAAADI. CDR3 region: CASRLAGGTYNEQFF. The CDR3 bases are TGCGCCAGCAGATTAGCGGGAGGTACCTACAATGAGCAGTTCTTC.

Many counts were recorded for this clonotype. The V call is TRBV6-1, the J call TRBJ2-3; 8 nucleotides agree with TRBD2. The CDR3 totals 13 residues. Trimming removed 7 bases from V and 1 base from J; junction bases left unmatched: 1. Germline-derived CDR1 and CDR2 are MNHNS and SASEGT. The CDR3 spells CASNSGGTDTQYF. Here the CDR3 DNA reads TGTGCCAGCAATAGCGGGGGCACAGATACGCAGTATTTT.

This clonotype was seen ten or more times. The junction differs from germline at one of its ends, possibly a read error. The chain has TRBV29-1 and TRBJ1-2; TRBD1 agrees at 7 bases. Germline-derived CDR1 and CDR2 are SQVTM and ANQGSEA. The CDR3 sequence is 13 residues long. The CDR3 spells CSVEPTGLGGYAF. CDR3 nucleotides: TGCAGCGTTGAACCGACAGGGCTGGGAGGCTACGCCTTC.

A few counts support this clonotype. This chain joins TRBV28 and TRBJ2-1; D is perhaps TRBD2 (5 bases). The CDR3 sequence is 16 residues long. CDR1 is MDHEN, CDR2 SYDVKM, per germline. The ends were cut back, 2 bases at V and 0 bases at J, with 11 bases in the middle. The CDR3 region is CASSLLAQPSYNEQFF. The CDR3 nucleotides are TGTGCCAGCAGTTTACTAGCACAGCCCTCCTACAATGAGCAGTTCTTC.

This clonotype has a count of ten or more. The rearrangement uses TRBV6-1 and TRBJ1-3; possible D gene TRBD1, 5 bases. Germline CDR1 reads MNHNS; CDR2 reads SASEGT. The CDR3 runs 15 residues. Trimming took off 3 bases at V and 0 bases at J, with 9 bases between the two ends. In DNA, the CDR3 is TGTGCCAGCAGTGACAGGGTTATCTCTGGAAACACCATATATTTT. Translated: CASSDRVISGNTIYF.

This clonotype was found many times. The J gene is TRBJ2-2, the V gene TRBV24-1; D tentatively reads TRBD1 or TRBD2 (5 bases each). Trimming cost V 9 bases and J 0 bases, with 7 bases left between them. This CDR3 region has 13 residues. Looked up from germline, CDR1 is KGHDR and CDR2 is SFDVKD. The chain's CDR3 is CATRDANTGELFF. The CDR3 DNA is TGTGCCACCCGGGACGCGAACACCGGGGAGCTGTTTTTT.

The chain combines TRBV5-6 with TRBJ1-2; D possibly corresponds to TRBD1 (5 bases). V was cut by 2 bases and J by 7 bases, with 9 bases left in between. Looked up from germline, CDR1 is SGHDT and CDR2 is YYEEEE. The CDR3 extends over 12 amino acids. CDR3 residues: CASSFRGGGYTF. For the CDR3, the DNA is TGTGCCAGCAGCTTCCGTGGGGGTGGCTACACCTTC. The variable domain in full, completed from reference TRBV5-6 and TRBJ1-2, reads DAGVTQSPTHLIKTRGQQVTLRCSPKSGHDTVSWYQQALGQGPQFIFQYYEEEERQRGNFPDRFSGHQFPNYSSELNVNALLLGDSALYLCASSFRGGGYTFGSGTRLTVV.

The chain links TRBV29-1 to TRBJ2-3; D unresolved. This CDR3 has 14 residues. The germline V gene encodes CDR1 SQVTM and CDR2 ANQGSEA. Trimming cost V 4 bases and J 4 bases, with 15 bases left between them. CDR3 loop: CSVGVMSNADTQYF. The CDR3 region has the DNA TGCAGCGTTGGGGTGATGAGCAACGCAGATACGCAGTATTTT.

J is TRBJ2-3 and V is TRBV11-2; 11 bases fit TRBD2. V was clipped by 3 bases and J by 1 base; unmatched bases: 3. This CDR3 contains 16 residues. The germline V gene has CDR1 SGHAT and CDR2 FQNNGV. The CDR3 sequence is CASSFRTSGRTDTQYF. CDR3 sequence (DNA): TGTGCCAGCAGCTTCCGGACTAGCGGGCGCACAGATACGCAGTATTTT.

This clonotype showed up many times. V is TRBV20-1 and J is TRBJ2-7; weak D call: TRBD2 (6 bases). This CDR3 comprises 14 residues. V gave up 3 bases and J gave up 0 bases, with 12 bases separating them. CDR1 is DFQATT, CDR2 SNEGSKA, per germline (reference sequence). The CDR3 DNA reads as TGCAGTGCTAGTTCCGGACTACCCTCCTACGAGCAGTACTTC. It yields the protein CSASSGLPSYEQYF.

The CDR3 bases are TGTGCCATCAGTGCCTCCATTAATTCACCCCTCCACTTT. This encodes CAISASINSPLHF. The chain employs TRBV10-3 and TRBJ1-6; D is uncertain. The length of the CDR3 is 13 residues. V lost 4 bases, J lost 6 bases, and 7 bases lay in between. Germline lookup yields CDR1 ENHRY and CDR2 SYGVKD.

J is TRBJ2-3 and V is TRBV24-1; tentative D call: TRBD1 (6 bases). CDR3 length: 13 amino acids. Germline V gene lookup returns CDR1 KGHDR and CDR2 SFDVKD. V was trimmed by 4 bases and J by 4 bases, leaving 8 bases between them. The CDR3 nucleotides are TGTGCCACCAGTGAGCAGGGGCCAGATACGCAGTATTTT. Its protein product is CATSEQGPDTQYF.

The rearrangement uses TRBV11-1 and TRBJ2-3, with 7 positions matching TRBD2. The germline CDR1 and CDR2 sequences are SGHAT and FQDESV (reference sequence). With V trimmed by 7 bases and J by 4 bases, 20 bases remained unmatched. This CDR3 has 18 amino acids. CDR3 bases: TGTGCCAGCACATCTCAAACTCAACTAGCGTCTGGGGCAGATACGCAGTATTTT. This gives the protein CASTSQTQLASGADTQYF.

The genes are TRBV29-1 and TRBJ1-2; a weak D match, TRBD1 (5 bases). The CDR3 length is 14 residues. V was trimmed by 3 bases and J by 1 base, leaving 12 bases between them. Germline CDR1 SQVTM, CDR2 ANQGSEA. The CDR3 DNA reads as TGCAGCGTTGATCGGGGGACCTTTAACTATGGCTACACCTTC. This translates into CSVDRGTFNYGYTF.